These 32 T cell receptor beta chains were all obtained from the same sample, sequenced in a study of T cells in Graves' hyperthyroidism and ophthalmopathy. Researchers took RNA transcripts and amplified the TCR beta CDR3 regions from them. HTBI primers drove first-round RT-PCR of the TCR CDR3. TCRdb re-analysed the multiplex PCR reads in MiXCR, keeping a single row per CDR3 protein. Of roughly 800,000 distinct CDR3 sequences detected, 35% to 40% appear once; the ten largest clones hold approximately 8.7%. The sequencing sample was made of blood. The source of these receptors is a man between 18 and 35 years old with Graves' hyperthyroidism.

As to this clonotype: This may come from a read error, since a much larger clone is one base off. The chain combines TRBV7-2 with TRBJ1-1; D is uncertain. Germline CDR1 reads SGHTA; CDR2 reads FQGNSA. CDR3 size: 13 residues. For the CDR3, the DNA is TGTGCCAGCAGCCCCAGCCTGAACACTGAAGCTTCCTTT. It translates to CASSPSLNTEASF.

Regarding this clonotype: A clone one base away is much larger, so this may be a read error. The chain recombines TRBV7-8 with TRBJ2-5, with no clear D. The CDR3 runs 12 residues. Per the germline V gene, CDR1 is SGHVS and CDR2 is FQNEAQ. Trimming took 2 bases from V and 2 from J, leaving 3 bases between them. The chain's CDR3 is CASSLWQETQYF. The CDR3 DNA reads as TGTGCCAGCAGCTTATGGCAAGAGACCCAGTACTTC.

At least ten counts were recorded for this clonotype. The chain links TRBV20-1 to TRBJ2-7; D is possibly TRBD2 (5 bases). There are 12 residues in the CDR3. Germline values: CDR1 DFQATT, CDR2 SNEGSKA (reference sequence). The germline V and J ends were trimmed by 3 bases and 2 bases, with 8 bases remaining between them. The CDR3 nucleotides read TGCAGTGCTAGTCGAGGGACCTACGAGCAGTACTTC. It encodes CSASRGTYEQYF.

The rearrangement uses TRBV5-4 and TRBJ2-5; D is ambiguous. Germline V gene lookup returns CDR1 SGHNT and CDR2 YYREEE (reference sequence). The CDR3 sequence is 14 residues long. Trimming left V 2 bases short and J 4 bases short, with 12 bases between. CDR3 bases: TGTGCCAGCAGCTTAGATGACATGACAGAGACCCAGTACTTC. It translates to CASSLDDMTETQYF.

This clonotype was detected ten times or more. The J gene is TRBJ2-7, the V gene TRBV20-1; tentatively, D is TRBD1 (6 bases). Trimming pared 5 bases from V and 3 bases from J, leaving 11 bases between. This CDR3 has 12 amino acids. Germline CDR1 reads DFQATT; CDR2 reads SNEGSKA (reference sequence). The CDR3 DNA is TGCAGTGCTGGGACAACCCTCTACGAGCAGTACTTC. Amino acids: CSAGTTLYEQYF.

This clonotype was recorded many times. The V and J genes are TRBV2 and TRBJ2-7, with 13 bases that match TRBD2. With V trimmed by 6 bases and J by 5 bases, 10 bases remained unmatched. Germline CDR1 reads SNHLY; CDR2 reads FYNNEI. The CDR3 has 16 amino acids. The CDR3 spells CASRPLGTSGIDEQYF. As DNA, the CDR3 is TGTGCCAGCAGGCCCCTCGGGACTAGCGGGATCGACGAGCAGTACTTC. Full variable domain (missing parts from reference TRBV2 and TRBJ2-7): EPEVTQTPSHQVTQMGQEVILRCVPISNHLYFYWYRQILGQKVEFLVSFYNNEISEKSEIFDDQFSVERPDGSNFTLKIRSTKLEDSAMYFCASRPLGTSGIDEQYFGPGTRLTVT.

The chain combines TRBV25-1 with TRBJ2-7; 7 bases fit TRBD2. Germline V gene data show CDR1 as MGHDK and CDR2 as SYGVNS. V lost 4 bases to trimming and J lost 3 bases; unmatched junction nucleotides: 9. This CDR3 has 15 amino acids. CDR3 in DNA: TGTGCCAGCAGTGCAAGACCGGGACTATTCTACGAGCAGTACTTC. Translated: CASSARPGLFYEQYF.

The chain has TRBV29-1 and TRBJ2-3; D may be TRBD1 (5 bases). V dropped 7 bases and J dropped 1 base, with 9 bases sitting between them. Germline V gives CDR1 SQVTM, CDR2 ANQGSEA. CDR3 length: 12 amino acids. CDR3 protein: CSETTGTDTQYF. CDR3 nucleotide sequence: TGCAGCGAAACGACAGGCACAGATACGCAGTATTTT.

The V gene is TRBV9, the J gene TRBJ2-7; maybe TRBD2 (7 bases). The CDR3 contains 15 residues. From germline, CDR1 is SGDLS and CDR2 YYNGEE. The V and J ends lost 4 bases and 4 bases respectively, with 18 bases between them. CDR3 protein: CASSPTGGRGYEQYF. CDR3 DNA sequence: TGTGCCAGCAGCCCCACGGGGGGCAGGGGTTACGAGCAGTACTTC.

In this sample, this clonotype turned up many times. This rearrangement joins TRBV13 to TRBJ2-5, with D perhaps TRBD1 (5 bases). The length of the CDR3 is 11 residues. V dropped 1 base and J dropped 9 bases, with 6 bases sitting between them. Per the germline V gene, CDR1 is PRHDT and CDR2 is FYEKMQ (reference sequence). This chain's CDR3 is CASSLVGPQYF. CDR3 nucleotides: TGTGCCAGCAGCTTAGTGGGGCCCCAGTACTTC.

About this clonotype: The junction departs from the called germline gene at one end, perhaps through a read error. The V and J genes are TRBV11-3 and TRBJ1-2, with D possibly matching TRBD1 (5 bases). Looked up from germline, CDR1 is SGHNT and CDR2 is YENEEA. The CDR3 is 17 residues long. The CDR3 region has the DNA TGCGCCAGCAGCCAACCCCCCACAGGAGTTGGTGCCTATGGCTACACCTTC. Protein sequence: CASSQPPTGVGAYGYTF. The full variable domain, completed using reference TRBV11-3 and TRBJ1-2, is EAGVVQSPRYKIIEKKQPVAFWCNPISGHNTLYWYLQNLGQGPELLIRYENEEAVDDSQLPKDRFSAERLKGVDSTLKIQPAELGDSAVYLCASSQPPTGVGAYGYTFGSGTRLTVV.

CDR3 protein: CASGRLAGGVEVGELFF. Written as DNA, the CDR3 is TGTGCCAGCGGGAGACTAGCGGGAGGTGTTGAGGTCGGGGAGCTGTTTTTT. The V gene is TRBV7-6, the J gene TRBJ2-2; 13 bases are shared with TRBD2. There are 17 residues in the CDR3. V was clipped by 8 bases and J by 7 bases; unmatched bases: 13. Germline-derived CDR1 and CDR2 are SGHVS and FNYEAQ.

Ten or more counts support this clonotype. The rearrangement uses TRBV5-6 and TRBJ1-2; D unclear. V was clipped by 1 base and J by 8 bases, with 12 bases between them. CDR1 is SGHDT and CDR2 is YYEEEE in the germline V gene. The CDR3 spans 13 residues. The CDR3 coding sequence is TGTGCCAGCAGCTTGCGGTACCGAACGGGCTACACCTTC. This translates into CASSLRYRTGYTF. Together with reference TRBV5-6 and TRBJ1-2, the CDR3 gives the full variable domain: DAGVTQSPTHLIKTRGQQVTLRCSPKSGHDTVSWYQQALGQGPQFIFQYYEEEERQRGNFPDRFSGHQFPNYSSELNVNALLLGDSALYLCASSLRYRTGYTFGSGTRLTVV.

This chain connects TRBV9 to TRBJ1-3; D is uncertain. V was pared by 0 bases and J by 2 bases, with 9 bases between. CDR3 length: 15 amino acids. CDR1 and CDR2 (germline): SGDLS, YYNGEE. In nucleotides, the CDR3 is TGTGCCAGCAGCGTAGGTTCGGGGACTGGAAACACCATATATTTT. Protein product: CASSVGSGTGNTIYF.

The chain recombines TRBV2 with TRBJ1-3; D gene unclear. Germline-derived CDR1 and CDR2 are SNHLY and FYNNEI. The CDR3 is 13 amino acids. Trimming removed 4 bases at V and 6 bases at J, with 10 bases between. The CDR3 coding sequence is TGTGCCAGCAGTGTTGAGGGCTTAAACACCATATATTTT. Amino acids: CASSVEGLNTIYF.

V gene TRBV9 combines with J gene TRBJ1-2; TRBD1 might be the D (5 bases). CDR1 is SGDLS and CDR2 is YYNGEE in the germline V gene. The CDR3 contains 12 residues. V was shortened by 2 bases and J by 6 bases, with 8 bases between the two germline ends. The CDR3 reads CASSVGVNGYTF. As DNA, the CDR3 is TGTGCCAGCAGCGTGGGGGTCAATGGCTACACCTTC.

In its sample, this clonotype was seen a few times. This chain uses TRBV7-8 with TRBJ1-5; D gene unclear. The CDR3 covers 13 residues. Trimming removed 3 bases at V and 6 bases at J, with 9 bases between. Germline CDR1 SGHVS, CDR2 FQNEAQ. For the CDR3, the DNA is TGTGCCAGCAGCTTCGACGGTACTCAGCCCCAGCATTTT. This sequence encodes CASSFDGTQPQHF. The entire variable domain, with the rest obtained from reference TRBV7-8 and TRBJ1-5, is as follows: GAGVSQSPRYKVAKRGQDVALRCDPISGHVSLFWYQQALGQGPEFLTYFQNEAQLDKSGLPSDRFFAERPEGSVSTLKIQRTQQEDSAVYLCASSFDGTQPQHFGDGTRLSIL.

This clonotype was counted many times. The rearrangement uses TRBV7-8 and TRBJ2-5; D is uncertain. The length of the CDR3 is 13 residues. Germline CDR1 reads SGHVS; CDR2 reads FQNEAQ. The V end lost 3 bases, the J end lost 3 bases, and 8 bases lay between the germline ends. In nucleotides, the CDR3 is TGTGCCAGCAGCTTCACGTGGGAAGAGACCCAGTACTTC. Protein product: CASSFTWEETQYF.

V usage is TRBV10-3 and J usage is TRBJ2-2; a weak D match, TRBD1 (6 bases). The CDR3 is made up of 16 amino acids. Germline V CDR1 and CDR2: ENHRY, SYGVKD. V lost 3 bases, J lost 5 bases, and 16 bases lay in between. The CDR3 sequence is CAISDSSDSPTGELFF. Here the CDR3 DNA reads TGTGCCATCAGTGACTCGTCGGACAGCCCGACCGGGGAGCTGTTTTTT.

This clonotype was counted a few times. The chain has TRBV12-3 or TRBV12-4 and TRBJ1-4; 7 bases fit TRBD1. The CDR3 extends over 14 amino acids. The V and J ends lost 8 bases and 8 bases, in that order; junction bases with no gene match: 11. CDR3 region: CASGPTGSIEKLFF. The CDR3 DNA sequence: TGTGCCAGCGGTCCGACAGGGTCTATCGAAAAACTGTTTTTT.

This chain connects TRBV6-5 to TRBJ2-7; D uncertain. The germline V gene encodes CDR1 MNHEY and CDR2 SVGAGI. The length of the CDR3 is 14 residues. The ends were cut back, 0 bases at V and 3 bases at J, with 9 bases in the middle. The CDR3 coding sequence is TGTGCCAGCAGTTACTCCGCAGCGCACTACGAGCAGTACTTC. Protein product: CASSYSAAHYEQYF.

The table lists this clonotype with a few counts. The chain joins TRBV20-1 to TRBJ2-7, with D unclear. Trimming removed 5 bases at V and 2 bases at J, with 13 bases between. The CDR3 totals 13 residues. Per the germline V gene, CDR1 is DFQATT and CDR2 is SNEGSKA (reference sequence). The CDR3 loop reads CSAARGGPYEQYF. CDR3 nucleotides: TGCAGTGCTGCCCGTGGTGGGCCCTACGAGCAGTACTTC.

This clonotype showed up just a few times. DNA of the CDR3: TGCGCCAGCAGCTTGGCCGGGGGGGTGAGGGCTGAAGCTTTCTTT. Its translation: CASSLAGGVRAEAFF. The V and J genes are TRBV5-1 and TRBJ1-1, with D possibly being TRBD1 (5 bases). Trimming stripped 0 bases from V and 6 bases from J, with 15 bases between. Per the germline V gene, CDR1 is SGHRS and CDR2 is YFSETQ. There are 15 residues in the CDR3.

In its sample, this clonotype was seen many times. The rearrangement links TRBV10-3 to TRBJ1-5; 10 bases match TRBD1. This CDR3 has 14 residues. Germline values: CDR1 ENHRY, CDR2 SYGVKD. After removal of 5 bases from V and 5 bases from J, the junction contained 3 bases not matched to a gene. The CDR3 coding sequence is TGTGCCATCAGTCCGGACAGGGGGTATCAGCCCCAGCATTTT. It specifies CAISPDRGYQPQHF.

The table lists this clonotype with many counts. The CDR3 is CSARKGKTQYF. As DNA, the CDR3 is TGCAGTGCTAGGAAGGGAAAGACCCAGTACTTC. V gene TRBV20-1 combines with J gene TRBJ2-5, with unresolved D. Germline V gene sequence: CDR1 DFQATT, CDR2 SNEGSKA (reference sequence). CDR3 length: 11 amino acids. Deletions cut 3 bases from V and 6 bases from J, with 8 bases between.

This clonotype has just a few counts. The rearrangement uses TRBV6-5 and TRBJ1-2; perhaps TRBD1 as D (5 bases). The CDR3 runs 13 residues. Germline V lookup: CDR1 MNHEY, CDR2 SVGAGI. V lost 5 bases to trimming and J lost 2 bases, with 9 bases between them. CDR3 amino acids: CASSQGWNYGYTF. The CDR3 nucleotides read TGTGCCAGCAGTCAGGGCTGGAACTATGGCTACACCTTC.

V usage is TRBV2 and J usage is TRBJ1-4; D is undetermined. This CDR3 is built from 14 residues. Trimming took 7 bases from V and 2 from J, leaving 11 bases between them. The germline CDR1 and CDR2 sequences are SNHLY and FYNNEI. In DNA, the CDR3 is TGTGCCAGCATGAATTCGGGGACTAATGAAAAACTGTTTTTT. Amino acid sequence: CASMNSGTNEKLFF.

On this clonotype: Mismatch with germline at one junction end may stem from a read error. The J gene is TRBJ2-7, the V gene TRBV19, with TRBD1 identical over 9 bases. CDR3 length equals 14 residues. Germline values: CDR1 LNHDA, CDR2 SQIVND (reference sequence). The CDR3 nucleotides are TGCGCCAGCAGCCGACAGGGGGACTTCTACGAGCAGTACTTC. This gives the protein CASSRQGDFYEQYF.

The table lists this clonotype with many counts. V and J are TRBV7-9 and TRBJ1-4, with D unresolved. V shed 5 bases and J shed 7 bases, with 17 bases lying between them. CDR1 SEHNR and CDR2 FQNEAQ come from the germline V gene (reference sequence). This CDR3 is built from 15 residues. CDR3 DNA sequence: TGTGCCAGCAGCCTGGCCCGGGGAGGCGGTGAAAAACTGTTTTTT. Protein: CASSLARGGGEKLFF.

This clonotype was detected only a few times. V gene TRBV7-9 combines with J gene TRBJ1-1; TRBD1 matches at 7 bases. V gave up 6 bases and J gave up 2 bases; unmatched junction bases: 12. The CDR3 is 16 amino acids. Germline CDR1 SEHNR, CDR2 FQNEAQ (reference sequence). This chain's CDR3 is CASRKGAFGENTEAFF. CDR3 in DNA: TGTGCCAGCAGAAAGGGGGCGTTCGGGGAAAACACTGAAGCTTTCTTT.

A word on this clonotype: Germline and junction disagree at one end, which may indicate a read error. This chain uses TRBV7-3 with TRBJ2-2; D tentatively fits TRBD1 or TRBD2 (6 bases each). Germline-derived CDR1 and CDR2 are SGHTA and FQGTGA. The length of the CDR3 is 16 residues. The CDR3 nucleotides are TGTGCCAGCAGCCCACGGGCAGGGGAGGACACCGGGGAGCTGGTTTTT. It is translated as CASSPRAGEDTGELVF.

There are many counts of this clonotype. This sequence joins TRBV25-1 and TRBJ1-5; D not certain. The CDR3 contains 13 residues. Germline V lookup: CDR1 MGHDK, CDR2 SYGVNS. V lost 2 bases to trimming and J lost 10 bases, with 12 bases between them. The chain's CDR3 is CASSENLGHPQHF. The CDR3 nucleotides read TGTGCCAGCAGTGAAAATTTGGGCCACCCCCAGCATTTT.